The 27 T cell receptor beta chains given below trace back to one sample, sequenced in a study of T cells in tuberculosis (dated by TCRdb to 2017 to 2018). The time point label corresponds to: new active TB diagnosis, blood taken before or within 7 days of starting treatment. Library preparation was by the immunoSEQ multiplex PCR assay. In its TCRdb copy, this immuneACCESS table keeps in-frame sequences only and misses some clones. Where compared with another copy, unresolved V genes explain less than half of these, and the others have no known cause. This sample comprises approximately 30,000 clones, 87% of them detected only once. The biggest ten clones account for 5.4% of the sample. The sequencing used PBMCs, collected at tuberculosis diagnosis. All receptors derive from an adult with tuberculosis.

J is TRBJ1-2 and V is TRBV6-6; D perhaps matches TRBD1 (5 bases). The germline V gene encodes CDR1 MNHNY and CDR2 SVGAGI (reference sequence). The CDR3 is 14 amino acids. V lost 7 bases and J 8 bases, leaving 20 bases between the germline ends. This CDR3 reads CASTSREGSWGYTF. CDR3 DNA sequence: TGTGCCAGCACCTCCCGGGAGGGGTCATGGGGCTACACCTTC.

CDR3 in DNA: TGTGCCAGCAGTTTCCAAAACACAGATACGCAGTATTTT. Its translation is CASSFQNTDTQYF. The chain has TRBV28 and TRBJ2-3, with unresolved D. V gave up 3 bases and J gave up 2 bases, with 6 bases separating them. Germline V gene lookup returns CDR1 MDHEN and CDR2 SYDVKM. The CDR3 contains 13 residues.

The CDR3 DNA follows: TGCGCCAGCAGCCAAGATAGAGGGTCCGGAAACACCATATATTTT. It codes for CASSQDRGSGNTIYF. This chain links TRBV4-1 with TRBJ1-3, with unresolved D. The V gene's germline CDR1 is MGHRA and CDR2 YSYEKL. The CDR3 runs 15 residues. The V gene lost 0 bases and the J gene lost 4 bases, with 10 bases spanning the gap.

The CDR3 region has the DNA TGTGCCAGCAGTCCGGGACAGGGAGGAGGCTCCGGGGAGCTGTTTTTT. Amino acids: CASSPGQGGGSGELFF. V is TRBV6-6 and J is TRBJ2-2, with 9 bases that match TRBD1. The CDR3 is 16 residues long. Germline V gives CDR1 MNHNY, CDR2 SVGAGI (reference sequence). Germline trimming cut 5 bases from V and 6 bases from J; bases unmatched to any gene: 10.

The chain joins TRBV5-6 to TRBJ2-7; 11 bases are shared with TRBD1. The length of the CDR3 is 14 residues. Per the germline V gene, CDR1 is SGHDT and CDR2 is YYEEEE. V was pared by 4 bases and J by 3 bases, with 3 bases of the junction left unmatched. The CDR3 bases are TGTGCCAGCAGCCCTGGGACAGGGGGCTACGAGCAGTACTTC. It is translated as CASSPGTGGYEQYF.

The J gene is TRBJ2-2, the V gene TRBV11-3; perhaps TRBD2 as D (6 bases). V lost 5 bases, J lost 5 bases, and 6 bases lay in between. This CDR3 comprises 12 residues. Germline V gene data show CDR1 as SGHNT and CDR2 as YENEEA. The CDR3 bases are TGTGCCAGCAGCCGGGAGACCGGGGAGCTGTTTTTT. This encodes CASSRETGELFF.

V usage is TRBV29-1 and J usage is TRBJ2-5, with 8 nucleotides matching TRBD1. The CDR3 is 15 residues long. Unmatched junction bases numbered 13, after V lost 6 bases and J lost 4 bases. CDR1 is SQVTM and CDR2 is ANQGSEA in the germline V gene. Here the CDR3 DNA reads TGCAGCGTCGCCGGTGGACAGGGAATAGGAGAGACCCAGTACTTC. Protein product: CSVAGGQGIGETQYF.

The chain joins TRBV6-5 to TRBJ2-7, with D perhaps matching TRBD1 (6 bases). This CDR3 comprises 14 residues. Germline lookup yields CDR1 MNHEY and CDR2 SVGAGI. V lost 5 bases and J 6 bases, leaving 17 bases between the germline ends. In DNA form, the CDR3 reads TGTGCCAGCAGTAAGACAGGTATCCAATCCGAGCAGTACTTC. Translated, it gives CASSKTGIQSEQYF.

The rearrangement links TRBV11-2 to TRBJ2-1, with TRBD2 as a possible D gene (7 bases). Germline V CDR1 and CDR2: SGHAT, FQNNGV. V was shortened by 0 bases and J by 8 bases, with 11 bases between the two germline ends. CDR3 length: 14 amino acids. CDR3 sequence (DNA): TGTGCCAGCAGCTTAGATAGGGGGGGCGATGAGCAGTTCTTC. It yields the protein CASSLDRGGDEQFF.

The chain joins TRBV15 to TRBJ1-1, with TRBD1 identical over 7 bases. With V trimmed by 6 bases and J by 12 bases, 10 bases remained unmatched. The CDR3 runs to 12 residues. Germline CDR1 and CDR2: LNHNV and YYDKDF (reference sequence). The CDR3 nucleotides are TGTGCCACCAGTATGGACAGGAAGGAGACTTTCTTT. It yields the protein CATSMDRKETFF.

This clone came up a few times. The chain employs TRBV5-1 and TRBJ1-6, with D perhaps TRBD1 (6 bases). V lost 0 bases and J lost 8, with 15 bases in between. Germline V lookup: CDR1 SGHRS, CDR2 YFSETQ. This CDR3 is 16 amino acids long. CDR3 sequence: CASSLGGKGVYSPLHF. In DNA form, the CDR3 reads TGCGCCAGCAGCTTGGGAGGGAAGGGGGTTTATTCACCCCTCCACTTT.

This chain links TRBV11-3 with TRBJ2-3, with 12 bases matching TRBD2. Germline-derived CDR1 and CDR2 are SGHNT and YENEEA. V shed 5 bases, J shed 1 base, and the junction held 4 bases outside the gene matches. This CDR3 is built from 16 residues. CDR3 sequence reads: CASSPGTSGRTDTQYF. CDR3 in DNA: TGTGCCAGCAGCCCGGGGACTAGCGGGCGCACAGATACGCAGTATTTT. Looking up the rest from reference TRBV11-3 and TRBJ2-3 gives the full variable domain: EAGVVQSPRYKIIEKKQPVAFWCNPISGHNTLYWYLQNLGQGPELLIRYENEEAVDDSQLPKDRFSAERLKGVDSTLKIQPAELGDSAVYLCASSPGTSGRTDTQYFGPGTRLTVL.

V gene TRBV28 combines with J gene TRBJ1-5; 7 positions match TRBD1. The CDR3 consists of 15 residues. Losses at the gene ends were 7 bases for V and 2 bases for J; bases not matched to a gene: 8. CDR1 is MDHEN, CDR2 SYDVKM, per germline. CDR3 DNA: TGTGCCAGCACCTACAGGGGTGAAGGCAATCAGCCCCAGCATTTT. Protein sequence: CASTYRGEGNQPQHF.

The chain carries TRBV2 and TRBJ2-3; 7 positions agree with TRBD1. This CDR3 comprises 14 residues. The V gene end was trimmed by 8 bases and the J gene end by 0 bases; junction bases not matched to a gene: 5. CDR1 is SNHLY and CDR2 is FYNNEI in the germline V gene. The CDR3: CASSRDRSTDTQYF. CDR3 DNA sequence: TGTGCCAGCTCCCGGGACAGAAGCACAGATACGCAGTATTTT. Supplemented by reference TRBV2 and TRBJ2-3, the full variable domain reads EPEVTQTPSHQVTQMGQEVILRCVPISNHLYFYWYRQILGQKVEFLVSFYNNEISEKSEIFDDQFSVERPDGSNFTLKIRSTKLEDSAMYFCASSRDRSTDTQYFGPGTRLTVL.

The chain is built from TRBV5-3 and TRBJ1-4; weak D call: TRBD1 (5 bases). TRBV5-3 is an ORF for which the function is uncertain. The CDR3 is 14 residues long. V shed 0 bases and J shed 8 bases, with 11 bases lying between them. The CDR3 DNA reads TGTGCCAGAAGCTTGGAGGCAGGGAAGGAAAAACTGTTTTTT. Protein: CARSLEAGKEKLFF.

V gene TRBV29-1 combines with J gene TRBJ2-4; D is possibly TRBD1 (6 bases). CDR3 length equals 13 residues. Germline V lookup: CDR1 SQVTM, CDR2 ANQGSEA. V was trimmed by 5 bases and J by 3 bases, leaving 11 bases between them. As DNA, the CDR3 is TGCAGCGTTCTACAGGGAGACAAAAACATTCAGTACTTC. It is translated as CSVLQGDKNIQYF.

The genes are TRBV30 and TRBJ2-7; 11 nucleotides match TRBD1. Per the germline V gene, CDR1 is GTSNPN and CDR2 is SVGIG (reference sequence). The CDR3 spans 12 residues. V trimming: 8 bases; J trimming: 4 bases; junction bases outside the gene matches: 4. The CDR3 DNA reads as TGTGCCAGGGGACAGGGGGGGTACGAGCAGTACTTC. Translation gives CARGQGGYEQYF.

This chain connects TRBV4-3 to TRBJ1-2; D is unclear. Trimming cost V 0 bases and J 1 base, with 3 bases left between them. The CDR3 totals 13 residues. Germline CDR1 reads LGHNA; CDR2 reads YSLEER. The CDR3 region has the DNA TGCGCCAGCAGCCAAGATCTTAACTATGGCTACACCTTC. Translating it yields CASSQDLNYGYTF.

The chain combines TRBV6-1 with TRBJ1-6; D ambiguous. Trimming took 0 bases from V and 9 from J, leaving 6 bases between them. The CDR3 contains 13 residues. The germline V gene has CDR1 MNHNS and CDR2 SASEGT. The CDR3 protein is CASSEAGGSPLHF. The CDR3 DNA sequence: TGTGCCAGCAGTGAAGCGGGAGGTTCACCCCTCCACTTT.

V gene TRBV5-1 combines with J gene TRBJ1-5; D gene ambiguous. In germline, CDR1 is SGHRS, CDR2 YFSETQ. This CDR3 spans 15 amino acids. V shed 0 bases and J shed 3 bases, with 10 bases lying between them. The CDR3 loop is CASSLGQVPNQPQHF. CDR3 DNA: TGCGCCAGCAGCTTGGGGCAGGTACCCAATCAGCCCCAGCATTTT.

This chain uses TRBV7-2 with TRBJ2-5, with D tentatively TRBD2 (5 bases). The germline V gene encodes CDR1 SGHTA and CDR2 FQGNSA. V lost 5 bases, J lost 5 bases, and 15 bases lay in between. The CDR3 covers 14 residues. CDR3 sequence: CASSPVTRGETQYF. The CDR3 DNA follows: TGTGCCAGCAGCCCGGTTACCCGAGGGGAGACCCAGTACTTC. The variable domain in full, with the rest retrieved from reference TRBV7-2 and TRBJ2-5, is GAGVSQSPSNKVTEKGKDVELRCDPISGHTALYWYRQSLGQGLEFLIYFQGNSAPDKSGLPSDRFSAERTGGSVSTLTIQRTQQEDSAVYLCASSPVTRGETQYFGPGTRLLVL.

The gene calls are TRBV9 and TRBJ2-1; 12 nucleotides agree with TRBD2. The CDR3 spans 15 residues. The germline V gene encodes CDR1 SGDLS and CDR2 YYNGEE. Germline trimming cut 3 bases from V and 6 bases from J; bases unmatched to any gene: 4. CDR3 nucleotide sequence: TGTGCCAGCAGCGAGGGACTAGCGGGTGGCAATGAGCAGTTCTTC. It specifies CASSEGLAGGNEQFF.

The chain couples TRBV2 to TRBJ2-7, with D possibly TRBD2 on 6 matching bases. The V end was cut by 2 bases, the J end by 7 bases, with 6 bases between. Looked up from germline, CDR1 is SNHLY and CDR2 is FYNNEI. The CDR3 is 11 amino acids. CDR3 amino acids: CASSERGEQYF. In DNA form, the CDR3 reads TGTGCCAGCAGTGAACGGGGGGAGCAGTACTTC.

The chain links TRBV30 to TRBJ1-2; no clear D gene. Trimming took 0 bases from V and 0 from J, leaving 8 bases between them. This CDR3 has 14 amino acids. Germline V gives CDR1 GTSNPN, CDR2 SVGIG (reference sequence). The CDR3 DNA reads TGTGCCTGGAGTGTATTCGCAGCTAACTATGGCTACACCTTC. This translates into CAWSVFAANYGYTF.

The genes are TRBV10-3 and TRBJ2-3, with TRBD1 identical over 7 bases. This CDR3 is 15 amino acids long. Germline V gives CDR1 ENHRY, CDR2 SYGVKD. The V segment lost 0 bases and the J segment 6 bases; nucleotides outside the gene matches: 6. The CDR3 spells CAISESDTGDDTQYF. CDR3 nucleotide sequence: TGTGCCATCAGTGAGTCGGACACAGGGGATGATACGCAGTATTTT.

This clone was observed once. V gene TRBV6-4 combines with J gene TRBJ1-3, with D perhaps TRBD1 (5 bases). Germline V gives CDR1 MRHNA, CDR2 SNTAGT. V was clipped by 5 bases and J by 0 bases, with 14 bases between them. The CDR3 covers 16 residues. The CDR3 DNA follows: TGTGCCAGCAGTCAGGGTCCTGCCGGCTCTGGAAACACCATATATTTT. Protein: CASSQGPAGSGNTIYF.

The CDR3 loop is CASTVRGTPWEYF. Here the CDR3 DNA reads TGTGCCAGCACCGTCCGGGGTACTCCTTGGGAGTACTTC. The chain recombines TRBV5-6 with TRBJ2-7; possible D gene TRBD2, 5 bases. Germline V gene sequence: CDR1 SGHDT, CDR2 YYEEEE. There are 13 residues in the CDR3. Trimming pared 6 bases from V and 11 bases from J, leaving 21 bases between.